What follows are 5 T cell receptor beta chains derived from one specimen sequenced in a study of T cells after posttransplantation cyclophosphamide. Here immunoSEQ multiplex PCR was the method, and the copy in TCRdb shows in-frame clones only, minus some. The sample includes roughly 35,000 clones, none of them occurring once. The specimen was PBMCs. These receptors originate from a woman between 45 and 60 years old in good health and a related stem cell transplant donor.

This clone has ten or more counts. The junction departs from germline at one end; a sequencing error may be responsible. The rearrangement links TRBV5-1 to TRBJ2-1; 10 positions agree with TRBD2. CDR3 size: 19 residues. Germline CDR1 SGHRS, CDR2 YFSETQ. This chain's CDR3 is CASRLAPDQLAGIWVRQFF. The CDR3 DNA is TGCGCCAGCAGGTTGGCCCCGGATCAACTAGCGGGAATATGGGTCCGGCAGTTCTTC.

This clone was observed many times. J is TRBJ1-2 and V is TRBV2; perhaps TRBD1 as D (6 bases). Germline CDR1 reads SNHLY; CDR2 reads FYNNEI. V was cut by 8 bases and J by 6 bases, with 19 bases left in between. CDR3 length: 14 residues. The CDR3 spells CASEGITGFDGYTF. In DNA form, the CDR3 reads TGTGCCAGCGAGGGAATCACAGGGTTCGATGGCTACACCTTC.

This clone was detected ten times or more. The V call is TRBV13, the J call TRBJ2-2, with D tentatively TRBD2 (6 bases). The CDR3 is 15 amino acids. Germline CDR1 reads PRHDT; CDR2 reads FYEKMQ (reference sequence). Deletions cut 5 bases from V and 1 base from J, with 11 bases between. In DNA, the CDR3 is TGTGCCAGCAGCCCCGGGACTGTGAACACCGGGGAGCTGTTTTTT. This gives the protein CASSPGTVNTGELFF. The whole variable domain, remainder taken from reference TRBV13 and TRBJ2-2, is AAGVIQSPRHLIKEKRETATLKCYPIPRHDTVYWYQQGPGQDPQFLISFYEKMQSDKGSIPDRFSAQQFSDYHSELNMSSLELGDSALYFCASSPGTVNTGELFFGEGSRLTVL.

This clone was picked up a small number of times. V is TRBV11-3 and J is TRBJ1-2; the match to TRBD1 covers 12 bases. This CDR3 has 17 amino acids. The germline V gene has CDR1 SGHNT and CDR2 YENEEA. V lost 3 bases to trimming and J lost 4 bases; unmatched junction nucleotides: 9. CDR3 in amino acids: CASSFRDRGRRGYGYTF. Written as DNA, the CDR3 is TGTGCCAGCAGCTTCCGGGACAGGGGGCGGAGGGGCTATGGCTACACCTTC. Using reference TRBV11-3 and TRBJ1-2 for the parts outside the CDR3, the full variable domain is EAGVVQSPRYKIIEKKQPVAFWCNPISGHNTLYWYLQNLGQGPELLIRYENEEAVDDSQLPKDRFSAERLKGVDSTLKIQPAELGDSAVYLCASSFRDRGRRGYGYTFGSGTRLTVV.

This clone was seen repeatedly, ten times or more. The chain combines TRBV12-3 or TRBV12-4 with TRBJ1-1; D is ambiguous. The length of the CDR3 is 13 residues. Trimming pared 7 bases from V and 1 base from J, leaving 10 bases between. The CDR3 DNA follows: TGTGCCAGCACTCTAGGAAGGAACACTGAAGCTTTCTTT. This translates into CASTLGRNTEAFF.